Here is one T cell receptor (beta chain) with its context. This may come from a read error, since a much larger clone is one base off. The data were obtained in a study of T cells in Graves' hyperthyroidism and ophthalmopathy. V shed 7 bases and J 0 bases; nucleotides not matched to a gene: 6. The CDR3 length is 15 residues. The V gene's germline CDR1 is MNHNS and CDR2 SASEGT. Researchers amplified the TCR beta CDR3 regions from RNA transcripts. When the TCR CDR3 underwent first-round RT-PCR, the HTBI primer set was used. TCRdb processed the multiplex PCR reads anew with MiXCR; each CDR3 protein has one entry. The sample yields under 350,000 distinct CDR3 sequences, 15% to 20% seen once.

Material for sequencing was blood. This chain uses TRBV6-1 with TRBJ1-1; the match to TRBD1 covers 9 bases. This TCR derives from a woman between 50 and 59 years old with Graves' hyperthyroidism. CDR3 loop: CASIDRGGMNTEAFF. CDR3 nucleotides: TGTGCCAGCATCGACAGGGGGGGAATGAACACTGAAGCTTTCTTT.